This TCR beta chain was observed in a study of neurological immune-mediated disorders. Findings of the study overall: Repertoires from 18 of 34 multiple sclerosis patients grouped phylogenetically into a related-CDR3 cluster, suggesting a possible signature. Sharing of CDR3 amino acid sequences among expanded clones across subjects was absent, suggesting private repertoires in all groups.

It was by 5'RACE with 10-nucleotide random UMIs that the cDNA was made. In TCRdb, the 5' RACE reads were re-called with MiXCR into one record per CDR3 protein. The sample has over 45,000 distinct CDR3 sequences; 3% to 4% are singletons. This clonotype was recorded many times. Its target is not known. The V gene lost 1 base and the J gene lost 7 bases, with 14 bases spanning the gap. Per the germline V gene, CDR1 is DFQATT and CDR2 is SNEGSKA (reference sequence). The CDR3 is 15 residues long. Material: PBMCs. This chain joins TRBV20-1 and TRBJ1-6; D perhaps matches TRBD1 (6 bases). The receptor was derived from a man aged 35 to 55 with multiple sclerosis. This chain's CDR3 is CSARAATGLNSPLHF. CDR3 DNA sequence: TGCAGTGCTAGAGCCGCTACAGGGTTGAATTCACCCCTCCACTTT.